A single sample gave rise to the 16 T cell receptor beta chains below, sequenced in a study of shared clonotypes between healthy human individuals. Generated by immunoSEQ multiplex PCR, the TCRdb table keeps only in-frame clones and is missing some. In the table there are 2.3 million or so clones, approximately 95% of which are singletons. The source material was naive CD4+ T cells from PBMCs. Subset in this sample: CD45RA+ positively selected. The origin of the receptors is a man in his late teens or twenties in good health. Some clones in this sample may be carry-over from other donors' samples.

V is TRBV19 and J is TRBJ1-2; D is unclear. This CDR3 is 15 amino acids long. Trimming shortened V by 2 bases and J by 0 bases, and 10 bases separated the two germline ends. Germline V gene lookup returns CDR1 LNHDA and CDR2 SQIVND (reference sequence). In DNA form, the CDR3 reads TGTGCCAGTAGTATAATCCTCAGGACTAACTATGGCTACACCTTC. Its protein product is CASSIILRTNYGYTF.

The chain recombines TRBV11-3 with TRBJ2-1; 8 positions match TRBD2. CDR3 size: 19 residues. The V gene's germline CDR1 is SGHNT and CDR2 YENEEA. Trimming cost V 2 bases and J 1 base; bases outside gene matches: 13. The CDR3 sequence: CASSLFSGRAVGSYNEQFF. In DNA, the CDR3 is TGTGCCAGCAGCTTATTTTCCGGGAGGGCCGTAGGATCCTACAATGAGCAGTTCTTC.

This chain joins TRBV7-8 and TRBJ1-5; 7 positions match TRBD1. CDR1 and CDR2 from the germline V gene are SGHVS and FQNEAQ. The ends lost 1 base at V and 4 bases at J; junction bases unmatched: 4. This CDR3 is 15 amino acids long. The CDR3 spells CASSLERDSNQPQHF. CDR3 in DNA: TGTGCCAGCAGCTTAGAAAGGGACAGTAATCAGCCCCAGCATTTT.

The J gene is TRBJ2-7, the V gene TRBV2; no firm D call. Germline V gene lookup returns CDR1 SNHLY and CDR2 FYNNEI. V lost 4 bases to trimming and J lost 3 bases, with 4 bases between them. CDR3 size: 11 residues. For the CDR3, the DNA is TGTGCCAGCAGTGCCAACTACGAGCAGTACTTC. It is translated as CASSANYEQYF.

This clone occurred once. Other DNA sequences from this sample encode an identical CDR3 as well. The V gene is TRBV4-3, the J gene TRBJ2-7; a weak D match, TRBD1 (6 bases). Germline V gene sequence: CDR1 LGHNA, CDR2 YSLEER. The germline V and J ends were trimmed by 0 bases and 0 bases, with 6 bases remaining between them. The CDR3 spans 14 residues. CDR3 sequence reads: CASSQEQGSYEQYF. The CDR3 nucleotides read TGCGCCAGCAGCCAAGAACAGGGCTCCTACGAGCAGTACTTC.

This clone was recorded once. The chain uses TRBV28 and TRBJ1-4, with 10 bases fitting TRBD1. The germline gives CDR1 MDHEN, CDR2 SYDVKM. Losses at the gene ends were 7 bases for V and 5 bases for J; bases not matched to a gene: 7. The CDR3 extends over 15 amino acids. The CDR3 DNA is TGTGCCAGCATCCCGGGACAGGGGTGGAATGAAAAACTGTTTTTT. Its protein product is CASIPGQGWNEKLFF.

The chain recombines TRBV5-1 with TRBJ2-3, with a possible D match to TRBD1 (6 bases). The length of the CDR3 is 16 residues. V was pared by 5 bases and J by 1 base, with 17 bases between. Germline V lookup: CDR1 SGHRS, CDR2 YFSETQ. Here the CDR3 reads CASRPLGGAGTDTQYF. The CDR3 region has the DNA TGCGCCAGCAGACCCTTAGGGGGTGCCGGCACAGATACGCAGTATTTT.

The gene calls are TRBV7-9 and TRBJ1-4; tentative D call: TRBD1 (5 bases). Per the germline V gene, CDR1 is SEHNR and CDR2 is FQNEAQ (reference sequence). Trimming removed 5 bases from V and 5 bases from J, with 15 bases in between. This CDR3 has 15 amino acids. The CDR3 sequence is CASSTLWGGNEKLFF. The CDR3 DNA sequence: TGTGCCAGCAGCACCCTGTGGGGGGGAAATGAAAAACTGTTTTTT.

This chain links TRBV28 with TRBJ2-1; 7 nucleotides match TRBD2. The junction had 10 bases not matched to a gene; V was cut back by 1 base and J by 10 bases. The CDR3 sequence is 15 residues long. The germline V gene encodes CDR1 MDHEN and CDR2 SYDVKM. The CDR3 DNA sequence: TGTGCCAGCAGTTTATTAGACGGGGGGAATCGGGAGCAGTTCTTC. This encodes CASSLLDGGNREQFF.

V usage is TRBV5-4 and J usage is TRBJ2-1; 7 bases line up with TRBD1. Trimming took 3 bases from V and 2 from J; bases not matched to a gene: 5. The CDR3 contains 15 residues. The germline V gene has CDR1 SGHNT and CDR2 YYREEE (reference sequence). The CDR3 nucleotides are TGTGCCAGCAGCTGGGGGACAGATGCCTACAATGAGCAGTTCTTC. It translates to CASSWGTDAYNEQFF.

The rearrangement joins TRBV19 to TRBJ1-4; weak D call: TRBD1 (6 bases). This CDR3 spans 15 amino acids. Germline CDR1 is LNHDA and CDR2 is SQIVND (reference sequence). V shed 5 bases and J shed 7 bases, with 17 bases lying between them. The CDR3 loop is CASSPVGVQGEKLFF. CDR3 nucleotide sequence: TGTGCCAGTAGTCCCGTGGGGGTACAGGGTGAAAAACTGTTTTTT.

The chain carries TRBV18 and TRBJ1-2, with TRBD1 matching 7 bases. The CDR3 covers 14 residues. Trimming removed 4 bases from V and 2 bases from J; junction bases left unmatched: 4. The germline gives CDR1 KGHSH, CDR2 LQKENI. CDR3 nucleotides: TGTGCCAGCTCACAGTTGGACAGGAACTATGGCTACACCTTC. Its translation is CASSQLDRNYGYTF.

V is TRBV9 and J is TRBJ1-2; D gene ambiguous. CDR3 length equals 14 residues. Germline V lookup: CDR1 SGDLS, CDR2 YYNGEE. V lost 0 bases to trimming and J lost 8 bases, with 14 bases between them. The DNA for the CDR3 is TGTGCCAGCAGCGTAGGAAAGGGTGTACGGGGCTACACCTTC. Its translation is CASSVGKGVRGYTF.

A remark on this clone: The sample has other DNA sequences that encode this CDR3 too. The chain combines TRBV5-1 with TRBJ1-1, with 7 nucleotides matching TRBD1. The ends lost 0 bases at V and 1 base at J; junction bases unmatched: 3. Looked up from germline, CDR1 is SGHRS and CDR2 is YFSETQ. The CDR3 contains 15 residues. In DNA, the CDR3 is TGCGCCAGCAGCTTGGTGCAGGGGGGGAACACTGAAGCTTTCTTT. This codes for CASSLVQGGNTEAFF.

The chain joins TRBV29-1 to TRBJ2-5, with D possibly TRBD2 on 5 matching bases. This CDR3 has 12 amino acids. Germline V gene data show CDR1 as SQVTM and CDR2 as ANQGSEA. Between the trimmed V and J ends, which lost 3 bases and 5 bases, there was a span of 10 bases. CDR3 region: CSVEFRRETQYF. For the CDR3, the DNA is TGCAGCGTTGAGTTTAGGAGGGAGACCCAGTACTTC. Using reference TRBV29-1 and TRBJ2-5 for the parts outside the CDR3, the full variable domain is SAVISQKPSRDICQRGTSLTIQCQVDSQVTMMFWYRQQPGQSLTLIATANQGSEATYESGFVIDKFPISRPNLTFSTLTVSNMSPEDSSIYLCSVEFRRETQYFGPGTRLLVL.

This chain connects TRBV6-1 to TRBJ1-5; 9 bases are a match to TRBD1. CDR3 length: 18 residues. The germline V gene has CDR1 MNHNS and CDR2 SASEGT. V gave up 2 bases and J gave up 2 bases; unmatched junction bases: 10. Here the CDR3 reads CASSEPPGTGIGNQPQHF. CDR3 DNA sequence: TGTGCCAGCAGTGAACCCCCAGGGACAGGGATCGGCAATCAGCCCCAGCATTTT.